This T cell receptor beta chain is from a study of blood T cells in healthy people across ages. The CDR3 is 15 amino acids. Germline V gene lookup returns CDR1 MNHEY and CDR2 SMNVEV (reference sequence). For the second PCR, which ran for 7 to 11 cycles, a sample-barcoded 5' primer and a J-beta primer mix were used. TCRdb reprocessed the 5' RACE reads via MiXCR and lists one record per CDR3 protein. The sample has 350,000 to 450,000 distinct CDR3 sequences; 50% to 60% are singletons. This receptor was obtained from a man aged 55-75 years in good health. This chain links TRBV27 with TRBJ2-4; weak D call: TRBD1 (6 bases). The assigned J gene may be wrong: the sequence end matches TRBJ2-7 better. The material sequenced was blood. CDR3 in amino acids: CASSSPGHHNYEQYF. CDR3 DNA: TGTGCCAGCAGTTCTCCGGGACACCATAACTACGAGCAGTACTTC.